The clone carrying this T cell receptor beta chain was observed at least ten times. Its cognate antigen is unknown. Each CDR3 protein gets one entry after TCRdb re-called the 5' RACE reads with MiXCR. The table shows approximately 350,000 distinct CDR3 sequences, with over 10% occurring only once. This sample is drawn from a study of T-cell memory formation after mild COVID-19. The germline V and J ends were trimmed by 0 bases and 0 bases, with 9 bases remaining between them. The CDR3 is 15 amino acids. Germline lookup yields CDR1 SGHRS and CDR2 YFSETQ. Study-level findings and limits: Contracting clones, day 15 to 85, had balanced CD4/CD8, and later expanders favored CD4+.

The chain combines TRBV5-1 with TRBJ1-1, with a possible D match to TRBD1 (5 bases). What was sequenced was PBMCs or a T cell subset sorted from them (not recorded which). The receptor's source is a man younger than 35 who had mild COVID-19 (a few samples of this study predate the infection). Cell type and time point are not known. CDR3 in amino acids: CASSLAGGMNTEAFF. Here the CDR3 DNA reads TGCGCCAGCAGCTTGGCCGGGGGGATGAACACTGAAGCTTTCTTT. Full variable domain (missing parts from reference TRBV5-1 and TRBJ1-1): KAGVTQTPRYLIKTRGQQVTLSCSPISGHRSVSWYQQTPGQGLQFLFEYFSETQRNKGNFPGRFSGRQFSNSRSEMNVSTLELGDSALYLCASSLAGGMNTEAFFGQGTRLTVV.